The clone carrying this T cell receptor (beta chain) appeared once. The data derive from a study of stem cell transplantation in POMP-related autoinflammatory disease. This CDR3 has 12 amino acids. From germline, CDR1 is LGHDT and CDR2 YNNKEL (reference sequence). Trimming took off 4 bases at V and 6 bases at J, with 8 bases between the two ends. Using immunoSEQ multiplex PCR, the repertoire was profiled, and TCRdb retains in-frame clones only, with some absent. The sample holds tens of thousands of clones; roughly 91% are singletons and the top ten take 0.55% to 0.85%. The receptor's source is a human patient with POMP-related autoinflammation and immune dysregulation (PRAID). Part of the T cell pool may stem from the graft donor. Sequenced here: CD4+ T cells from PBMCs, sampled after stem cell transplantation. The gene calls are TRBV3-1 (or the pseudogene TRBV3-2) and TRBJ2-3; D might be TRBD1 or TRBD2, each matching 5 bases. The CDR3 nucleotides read TGTGCCAGCAGCCTAGGGGACGATACGCAGTATTTT. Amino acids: CASSLGDDTQYF.